Below are 6 T cell receptor beta chains sequenced from a single sample in a study of blood T cell repertoires in COVID-19. TCRdb's copy holds only in-frame clones and misses some; the assay was immunoSEQ multiplex PCR. Of about 170,000 clones in the sample, 80% to 85% are singletons; the top ten hold about 11%. Material: peripheral blood. These receptors all come from a man in his sixties or seventies with active or convalescent COVID-19.

The chain employs TRBV28 and TRBJ1-1; tentatively, D is TRBD1 (5 bases). The CDR3 extends over 16 amino acids. Trimming shortened V by 6 bases and J by 1 base, and 18 bases separated the two germline ends. In germline, CDR1 is MDHEN, CDR2 SYDVKM. CDR3 bases: TGTGCCAGCAGCAGTCAGATTTATCAGGGGAACACTGAAGCTTTCTTT. Translated: CASSSQIYQGNTEAFF.

The chain has TRBV7-2 and TRBJ2-2; 9 positions match TRBD2. Germline V lookup: CDR1 SGHTA, CDR2 FQGNSA. The trim removed 6 bases at V and 0 bases at J, leaving 2 bases unmatched. The CDR3 consists of 15 residues. The CDR3, as DNA: TGTGCCAGCAGGAGACTAGCGGCGAACACCGGGGAGCTGTTTTTT. It translates to CASRRLAANTGELFF.

V and J are TRBV5-4 and TRBJ2-1, with 7 bases that match TRBD1. The CDR3 is made up of 14 amino acids. Germline lookup yields CDR1 SGHNT and CDR2 YYREEE (reference sequence). V gave up 2 bases and J gave up 7 bases; unmatched junction bases: 6. CDR3 nucleotide sequence: TGTGCCAGCAGCTTAGGGACAGCAGAGAATGAGCAGTTCTTC. Residues: CASSLGTAENEQFF.

The CDR3 reads CASSLVTGNSPLHF. In nucleotides, the CDR3 is TGTGCCAGCAGCTTAGTTACGGGGAATTCACCCCTCCACTTT. This chain connects TRBV7-8 to TRBJ1-6; D is undetermined. Looked up from germline, CDR1 is SGHVS and CDR2 is FQNEAQ. This CDR3 is built from 14 residues. Trimming left V 1 base short and J 7 bases short, with 8 bases between.

The V and J genes are TRBV19 and TRBJ1-2, with 8 bases identical to TRBD1. This CDR3 is built from 13 residues. Germline assignment: CDR1 LNHDA and CDR2 SQIVND (reference sequence). Losses at the gene ends were 6 bases for V and 4 bases for J; bases not matched to a gene: 4. This CDR3 is CASSRDRGYGYTF. DNA for the CDR3: TGTGCCAGTAGCCGCGACAGGGGCTATGGCTACACCTTC.

This chain connects TRBV5-4 to TRBJ2-3; possibly TRBD2 for D (6 bases). Germline lookup yields CDR1 SGHNT and CDR2 YYREEE (reference sequence). The CDR3 covers 16 residues. Trimming cost V 4 bases and J 2 bases, with 17 bases left between them. CDR3 in DNA: TGTGCCAGCAGCACCGCTACTAGCCGAAACACAGATACGCAGTATTTT. Protein sequence: CASSTATSRNTDTQYF.